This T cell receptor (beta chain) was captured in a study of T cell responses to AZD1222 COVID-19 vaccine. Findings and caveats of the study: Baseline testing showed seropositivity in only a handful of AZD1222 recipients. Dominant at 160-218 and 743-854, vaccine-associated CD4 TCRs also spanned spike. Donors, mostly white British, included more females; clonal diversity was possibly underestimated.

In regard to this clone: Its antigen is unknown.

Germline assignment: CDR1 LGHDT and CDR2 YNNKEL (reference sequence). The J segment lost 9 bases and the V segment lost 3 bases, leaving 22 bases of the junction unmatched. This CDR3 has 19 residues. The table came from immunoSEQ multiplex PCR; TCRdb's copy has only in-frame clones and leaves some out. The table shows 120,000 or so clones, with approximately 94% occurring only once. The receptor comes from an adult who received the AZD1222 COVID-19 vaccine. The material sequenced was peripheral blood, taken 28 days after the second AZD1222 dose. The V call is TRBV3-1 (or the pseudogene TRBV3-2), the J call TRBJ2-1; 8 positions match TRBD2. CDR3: CASSHTLPGTSDRLGEQFF. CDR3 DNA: TGTGCCAGCAGCCATACACTACCGGGGACTAGTGATCGGTTGGGTGAGCAGTTCTTC.